A selection of T cell receptor beta chains follows, all from one sample in a study of blood T cell repertoires in COVID-19. Method: immunoSEQ multiplex PCR; TCRdb's copy keeps in-frame clones and lacks some. The sample includes under 95,000 clones, approximately 85% seen only once; the top ten take roughly 9.6%. Sequenced sample: peripheral blood. Receptor source: a man in his forties or fifties with COVID-19, enrolled during active disease. The CDR3 runs from the conserved cysteine through the conserved F or W. D genes are given only for firm matches. Not all rows give a size; the values are once, few, many and, for expanded clones, a class.

size | J | V | length | D | CDR3 | DNA
- | TRBJ2-7 | TRBV4-1 | 15 | - | CASSQDLRQTYEQYF | TGCGCCAGCAGCCAAGATCTAAGGCAGACTTACGAGCAGTACTTC
- | TRBJ1-6 | TRBV11-2 | 14 | TRBD1 | CASSRGQGDSPLHF | TGTGCCAGCAGCCGCGGACAGGGGGATTCACCCCTCCACTTT
- | TRBJ2-6 | TRBV19 | 17 | TRBD1 | CASTTQSGGSGANVLTF | TGTGCCAGTACCACTCAGTCAGGGGGTTCTGGGGCCAACGTCCTGACTTTC
- | TRBJ1-6 | TRBV19 | 14 | - | CASSIDRMRAPLHF | TGTGCCAGTAGTATAGATCGGATGCGGGCACCCCTCCACTTT
- | TRBJ1-1 | TRBV13 | 15 | - | CASSSPRSKNTEAFF | TGTGCCAGCAGCTCCCCCCGTAGCAAGAACACTGAAGCTTTCTTT
once | TRBJ1-1 | TRBV12-5 | 14 | TRBD1 | CASGMTGENTEAFF | TGTGCTAGTGGTATGACAGGGGAGAACACTGAAGCTTTCTTT
- | TRBJ2-7 | TRBV3-1/TRBV3-2 | 13 | - | CASSKQISYEQYF | TGTGCCAGCAGCAAACAGATCTCCTACGAGCAGTACTTC
- | TRBJ2-1 | TRBV13 | 15 | - | CASSPEDREGNEQFF | TGTGCCAGCAGCCCAGAGGACAGGGAGGGCAATGAGCAGTTCTTC
- | TRBJ1-5 | TRBV6-1 | 16 | TRBD1 | CASSDPQGVILEPQHF | TGTGCCAGCAGTGACCCGCAGGGGGTGATTTTGGAGCCCCAGCATTTT
few | TRBJ2-1 | TRBV6-5 | 14 | TRBD2 | CASRLAGTYNEQFF | TGTGCCAGCAGACTAGCGGGGACCTACAATGAGCAGTTCTTC
- | TRBJ1-1 | TRBV6-5 | 16 | TRBD1 | CASSYSGRGLNTEAFF | TGTGCCAGCAGTTACTCGGGCAGGGGGCTGAACACTGAAGCTTTCTTT
- | TRBJ1-1 | TRBV11-3 | 13 | - | CASSLTTNTEAFF | TGTGCCAGCAGCTTAACAACGAACACTGAAGCTTTCTTT
- | TRBJ1-6 | TRBV5-4 | 16 | TRBD1 | CASSPGRGRSSSPLHF | TGTGCCAGCAGCCCCGGCAGGGGGCGATCTAGCTCACCCCTCCACTTT
few | TRBJ2-5 | TRBV5-1 | 13 | - | CASRGSGQETQYF | TGCGCCAGCAGGGGGAGCGGCCAAGAGACCCAGTACTTC
few | TRBJ1-4 | TRBV7-2 | 15 | TRBD1 | CASSLGGGLHEKLFF | TGTGCCAGCAGCTTAGGAGGGGGCCTCCACGAAAAACTGTTTTTT
- | TRBJ1-2 | TRBV28 | 15 | TRBD1 | CASSSQDRPNYGYTF | TGTGCCAGCAGTTCCCAGGACAGGCCGAACTATGGCTACACCTTC
- | TRBJ2-7 | TRBV5-4 | 15 | TRBD2 | CASSRRGGWNYEQYF | TGTGCCAGCAGCCGCCGGGGAGGGTGGAATTACGAGCAGTACTTC
- | TRBJ1-1 | TRBV5-1 | 14 | - | CASSTGQLNTEAFF | TGCGCCAGCAGCACAGGACAGTTGAACACTGAAGCTTTCTTT
- | TRBJ2-1 | TRBV2 | 13 | TRBD1 | CASQTGSYNEQFF | TGTGCCAGCCAGACAGGGTCATACAATGAGCAGTTCTTC
once | TRBJ2-6 | TRBV27 | 16 | - | CASRPNSASGANVLTF | TGTGCCAGCAGACCCAACAGTGCTTCTGGGGCCAACGTCCTGACTTTC
- | TRBJ2-1 | TRBV12-3/TRBV12-4 | 11 | - | CASSLRNEQFF | TGTGCCAGCAGCTTACGCAATGAGCAGTTCTTC
- | TRBJ2-5 | TRBV5-1 | 19 | TRBD2 | CASSFRPNRTSGSGETQYF | TGCGCCAGCAGCTTCCGACCGAATCGGACTAGCGGGAGTGGAGAGACCCAGTACTTC
- | TRBJ2-2 | TRBV3-1/TRBV3-2 | 16 | TRBD1 | CASSQSRTGRIGELFF | TGTGCCAGCAGCCAATCAAGGACAGGGAGGATCGGGGAGCTGTTTTTT
few | TRBJ1-2 | TRBV30 | 14 | - | CAWSPAQEAYGYTF | TGTGCCTGGAGCCCTGCGCAGGAGGCTTATGGCTACACCTTC
- | TRBJ1-2 | TRBV24-1 | 14 | TRBD1 | CATSDFDRGYGYTF | TGTGCCACCAGTGACTTTGACAGGGGGTATGGCTACACCTTC
- | TRBJ1-4 | TRBV6-5 | 15 | - | CASRPTGGRGEKLFF | TGTGCCAGCAGACCCACGGGGGGGCGAGGGGAAAAACTGTTTTTT
- | TRBJ2-2 | TRBV15 | 20 | TRBD2 | CATSRSRVAGGFANTGELFF | TGTGCCACCAGCAGAAGCCGGGTAGCGGGAGGGTTCGCGAACACCGGGGAGCTGTTTTTT
- | TRBJ2-1 | TRBV7-9 | 11 | - | CASIVVDEQFF | TGTGCCAGCATCGTAGTCGATGAGCAGTTCTTC
once | TRBJ1-5 | TRBV28 | 16 | - | CASRHRGGGSNQPQHF | TGTGCCAGCAGACATCGGGGGGGCGGTAGCAATCAGCCCCAGCATTTT
- | TRBJ2-3 | TRBV20-1 | 14 | TRBD2 | CSPGDGGRVDTQYF | TGCAGTCCTGGTGACGGCGGGAGAGTAGATACGCAGTATTTT
- | TRBJ2-7 | TRBV5-1 | 16 | TRBD1 | CASSLRSAGQGGEQYF | TGCGCCAGCAGCTTGCGGTCTGCGGGACAGGGGGGCGAGCAGTACTTC
- | TRBJ1-3 | TRBV7-9 | 14 | - | CASSLGLSGNTIYF | TGTGCCAGCAGCTTGGGACTCTCTGGAAACACCATATATTTT
- | TRBJ1-2 | TRBV19 | 12 | - | CASTPGDYGYTF | TGTGCCAGTACTCCCGGGGACTATGGCTACACCTTC
- | TRBJ2-2 | TRBV6-6 | 16 | - | CASSYAQGATAGELFF | TGTGCCAGCAGTTACGCGCAGGGCGCTACTGCCGGGGAGCTGTTTTTT
- | TRBJ1-1 | TRBV6-2/TRBV6-3 | 14 | - | CASSFTDINTEAFF | TGTGCCAGCAGTTTTACAGACATAAACACTGAAGCTTTCTTT
- | TRBJ1-2 | TRBV24-1 | 13 | - | CATSDSSSYGYTF | TGTGCCACCAGTGATTCGAGTAGCTATGGCTACACCTTC
few | TRBJ1-5 | TRBV5-5 | 14 | - | CASSLTDSNQPQHF | TGTGCCAGCAGCTTGACAGATAGCAATCAGCCCCAGCATTTT
- | TRBJ1-4 | TRBV3-1/TRBV3-2 | 15 | TRBD1 | CASSQGAGGNEKLFF | TGTGCCAGCAGCCAAGGGGCAGGGGGCAATGAAAAACTGTTTTTT
- | TRBJ1-1 | TRBV6-5 | 15 | - | CASSYAAGSSTEAFF | TGTGCCAGCAGTTACGCCGCAGGGTCCAGCACTGAAGCTTTCTTT
- | TRBJ1-1 | TRBV6-5 | 13 | - | CASSFSPSGSIDF | TGTGCCAGCAGTTTTAGCCCCAGCGGTTCGATCGATTTT
few | TRBJ1-1 | TRBV19 | 13 | TRBD1 | CASSRNRGLEAFF | TGTGCCAGTAGTAGAAACAGGGGGCTCGAAGCTTTCTTT
- | TRBJ2-3 | TRBV5-1 | 13 | - | CASSLERGDTQYF | TGCGCCAGCAGCTTGGAGAGAGGAGATACGCAGTATTTT